This T cell receptor (beta chain) was sequenced during a study of monozygotic twins with cystic fibrosis. Notes on the study in general: In 13 of 16 pairs, V gene usage was closest to the co-twin's.

This CDR3 has 16 residues. Germline V gives CDR1 SGHNT, CDR2 YYREEE (reference sequence). V trimming: 4 bases; J trimming: 2 bases; junction bases outside the gene matches: 10. Data came from immunoSEQ multiplex PCR; TCRdb stores just in-frame clones and leaves some out. In the table there are more than 9,000 clones, 99% of which are singletons. Note on this clone: As yet, its antigen is unknown.

V gene TRBV5-4 combines with J gene TRBJ2-3; 7 bases are shared with TRBD2. The specimen was blood. The receptor was derived from a man aged 18 to 30 with cystic fibrosis. CDR3 loop: CASSPGAGLYTDTQYF. The CDR3 coding sequence is TGTGCCAGCAGCCCGGGAGCGGGACTTTACACAGATACGCAGTATTTT.